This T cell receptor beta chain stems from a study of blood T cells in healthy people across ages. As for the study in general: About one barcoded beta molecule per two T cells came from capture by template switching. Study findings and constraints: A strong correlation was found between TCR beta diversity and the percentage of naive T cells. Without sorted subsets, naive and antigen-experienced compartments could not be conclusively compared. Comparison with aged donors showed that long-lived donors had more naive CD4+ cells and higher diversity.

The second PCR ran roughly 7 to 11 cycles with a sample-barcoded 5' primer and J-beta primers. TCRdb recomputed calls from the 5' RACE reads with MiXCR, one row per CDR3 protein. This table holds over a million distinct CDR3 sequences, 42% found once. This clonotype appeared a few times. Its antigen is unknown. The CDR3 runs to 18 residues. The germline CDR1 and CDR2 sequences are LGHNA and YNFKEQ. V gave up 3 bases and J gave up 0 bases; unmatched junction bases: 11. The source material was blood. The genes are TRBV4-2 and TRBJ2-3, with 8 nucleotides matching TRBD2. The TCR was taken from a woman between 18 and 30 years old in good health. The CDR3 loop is CASSQPFTGGPSTDTQYF. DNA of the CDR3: TGTGCCAGCAGCCAGCCGTTCACGGGGGGGCCTAGCACAGATACGCAGTATTTT.